This T cell receptor (beta chain) was sequenced in a study of sequential checkpoint blockade in melanoma. CDR3 size: 17 residues. Trimming shortened V by 2 bases and J by 3 bases, and 17 bases separated the two germline ends. In germline, CDR1 is MNHGY, CDR2 SAAAGT. Clones were read by immunoSEQ multiplex PCR, and TCRdb kept only the in-frame ones, dropping some. The table includes 4,000 to 5,500 clones, around a third detected once. In its sample, this clone was seen a few times. Treatment defined: randomized to nivolumab then ipilimumab (arm A) or the reverse (arm B). The material was tumor tissue (inferred from file names), obtained from a patient given nivolumab and ipilimumab in sequence. The sequence was collected from a human donor with melanoma. The chain employs TRBV6-8 and TRBJ1-3; no clear D. CDR3 loop: CASSYVASSLRGNTIYF. The CDR3 DNA follows: TGTGCCAGCAGTTACGTAGCTTCGAGTCTGCGTGGAAACACCATATATTTT.